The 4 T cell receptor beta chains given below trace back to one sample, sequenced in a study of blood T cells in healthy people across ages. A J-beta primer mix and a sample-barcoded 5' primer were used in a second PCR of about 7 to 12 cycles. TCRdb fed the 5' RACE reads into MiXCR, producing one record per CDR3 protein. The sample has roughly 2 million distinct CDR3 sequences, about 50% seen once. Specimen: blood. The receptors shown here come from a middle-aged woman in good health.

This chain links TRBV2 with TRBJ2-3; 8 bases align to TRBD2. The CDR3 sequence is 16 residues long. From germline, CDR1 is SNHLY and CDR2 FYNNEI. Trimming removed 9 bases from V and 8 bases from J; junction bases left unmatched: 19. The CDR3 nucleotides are TGTGCCAGTCTCCTTGATGGGACTAGAGGATCGGCTACGCAGTATTTT. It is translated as CASLLDGTRGSATQYF.

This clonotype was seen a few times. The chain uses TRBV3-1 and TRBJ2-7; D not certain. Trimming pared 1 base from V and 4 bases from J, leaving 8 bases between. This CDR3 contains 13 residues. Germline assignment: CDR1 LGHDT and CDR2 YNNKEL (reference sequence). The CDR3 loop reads CASSQVSQYEQYF. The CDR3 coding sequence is TGTGCCAGCAGCCAAGTTTCGCAGTACGAGCAGTACTTC.

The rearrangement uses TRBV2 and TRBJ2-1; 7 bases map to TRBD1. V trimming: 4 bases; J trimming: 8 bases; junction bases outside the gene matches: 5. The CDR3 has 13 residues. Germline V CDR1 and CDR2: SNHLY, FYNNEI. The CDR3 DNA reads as TGTGCCAGCAGTGTCCAGGGGGACGATGAGCAGTTCTTC. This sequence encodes CASSVQGDDEQFF. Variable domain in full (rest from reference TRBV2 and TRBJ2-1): EPEVTQTPSHQVTQMGQEVILRCVPISNHLYFYWYRQILGQKVEFLVSFYNNEISEKSEIFDDQFSVERPDGSNFTLKIRSTKLEDSAMYFCASSVQGDDEQFFGPGTRLTVL.

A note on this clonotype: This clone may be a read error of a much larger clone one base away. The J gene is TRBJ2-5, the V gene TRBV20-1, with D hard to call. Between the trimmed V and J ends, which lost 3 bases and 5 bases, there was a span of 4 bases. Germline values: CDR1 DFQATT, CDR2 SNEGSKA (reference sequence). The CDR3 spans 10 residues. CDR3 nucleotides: TGCAGTGCTAGGAATGAGACCCAGTACTTC. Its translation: CSARNETQYF.